This is a list of T cell receptor beta chains from one sample in a study of regulatory T cells in long-lasting Graves disease. From the multiplex PCR reads, TCRdb called clonotypes with MiXCR, one entry per CDR3 protein. The table has about 500,000 distinct CDR3 sequences, 9.5% to 15% seen once. A further study also used this sample, focusing on T cells in Graves' hyperthyroidism and ophthalmopathy.

The sequencing used peripheral blood mononuclear cells (PBMCs), collected at new diagnosis, from a patient treated with antithyroid drugs. The origin of the receptors is a woman in her twenties or thirties with Graves disease. Both conserved end residues are part of each CDR3. The D gene is left open where the match is weak. Clone sizes are given selectively: once, few, many, or a class where the clone is expanded.

>TRBV24-1|TRBJ2-1|.|.
TGTGCCACCGCGGACGGACCCGTCTACAATGAGCAGTTCTTC
CATADGPVYNEQFF
>TRBV6-1|TRBJ2-7|.|.
TGTGCCAGCACCACCAATATGAGGGAGCAGTACTTC
CASTTNMREQYF
>TRBV20-1|TRBJ1-1|.|many
TGCAGTGCTGTCCCCATTGGGAACACTGAAGCTTTCTTT
CSAVPIGNTEAFF
>TRBV2|TRBJ1-2|.|many
TGTGCCAGCAGTGGGGATGCTAACTATGGCTACACCTTC
CASSGDANYGYTF
>TRBV2|TRBJ2-1|TRBD2|many
TGTGCCAGCAGTGAAGGGACTAGTATCAGGCAGGAGCAGTTCTTC
CASSEGTSIRQEQFF
>TRBV3-1|TRBJ2-1|TRBD2|many
TGTGCCAGCAGGCTAGCGGGAATCGATGAGCAGTTCTTC
CASRLAGIDEQFF
>TRBV7-9|TRBJ2-7|TRBD1|many
TGTGCCAGCAGCACCGGACAGGGGGGCTACGAGCAGTACTTC
CASSTGQGGYEQYF
>TRBV6-5|TRBJ1-4|.|many
TGTGCCAGCAGTTACCCAAAGACAGCGCTTCTGGCTAATGAAAAACTGTTTTTT
CASSYPKTALLANEKLFF
>TRBV18|TRBJ1-3|.|.
TGTGCCAGCTCACCAGCGGTAGCTAGCTCTGGAAACACCATATATTTT
CASSPAVASSGNTIYF
>TRBV5-1|TRBJ1-1|TRBD1|many
TGCGCCAGCAGCGCGACAGGGCAGAACACTGAAGCTTTCTTT
CASSATGQNTEAFF
>TRBV20-1|TRBJ2-7|.|many
TGCAGTGCTGTTAGACAGCAGGCCTACGAGCAGTACTTC
CSAVRQQAYEQYF
>TRBV6-2/TRBV6-3|TRBJ1-3|.|many
TGTGCCAGCAGTGGGCCCCCTTATCGAAACACCATATATTTT
CASSGPPYRNTIYF
>TRBV12-3/TRBV12-4|TRBJ2-1|.|many
TGTGCCAGTTGTAATTTTGCGGACAGCGAGCAGTTCTTC
CASCNFADSEQFF
>TRBV6-5|TRBJ1-6|.|many
TGTGCCAGCAGTTATTCGGACAGCTCCTATAATTCACCCCTCCACTTT
CASSYSDSSYNSPLHF
>TRBV18|TRBJ2-5|TRBD2|many
TGTGCCAGCTCACCCTCCCGTGGGACTAGCGCCATCTCGGAGACCCAGTACTTC
CASSPSRGTSAISETQYF
>TRBV28|TRBJ1-5|.|.
TGTGCCAGCAGTTTGCACGGACAGCCCCAGCATTTT
CASSLHGQPQHF
>TRBV5-1|TRBJ2-6|.|few
TGCGCCAGCAGCTTGGTCCCCAGGGGATCTGGGGCCAACGTCCTGACTTTC
CASSLVPRGSGANVLTF
>TRBV2|TRBJ2-7|TRBD1|many
TGTGCCAGCAGTCCAGTTACAACACAGGGGTACGAGCAGTACTTC
CASSPVTTQGYEQYF
>TRBV6-9|TRBJ2-1|TRBD2|few
TGTGCCAGCAGTTACGACGGACTAGCGGGGGACAATGAGCAGTTCTTC
CASSYDGLAGDNEQFF
>TRBV12-3/TRBV12-4|TRBJ2-4|.|many
TGTGCCAGCACCCGGGACCCACTAAACATTCAGTACTTC
CASTRDPLNIQYF
>TRBV5-1|TRBJ2-2|.|many
TGCGCCAGCAGCTTGGAAGTTCCGAACACCGGGGAGCTGTTTTTT
CASSLEVPNTGELFF
>TRBV6-1|TRBJ1-5|.|many
TGTGCCAGCAGTAGTCTGAGCAATCAGCCCCAGCATTTT
CASSSLSNQPQHF
>TRBV11-2|TRBJ1-5|.|many
TGTGCCAGCAGCTTAGGGCAGTCTTACAGGGATAGCAATCAGCCCCAGCATTTT
CASSLGQSYRDSNQPQHF
>TRBV20-1|TRBJ2-3|.|many
TGCAGTGCTAGTCATCCGGAGCCTAGCACAGATACGCAGTATTTT
CSASHPEPSTDTQYF
>TRBV7-8|TRBJ1-1|.|many
TGTGCCAGCCTGTGGCAGGGTTACACTGAAGCTTTCTTT
CASLWQGYTEAFF
>TRBV3-1|TRBJ2-7|TRBD2|many
TGTGCCAGCAGCCCTCTAGCGGGAGGCCGGCCGGGCTACGAGCAGTACTTC
CASSPLAGGRPGYEQYF
>TRBV5-1|TRBJ2-7|.|.
TGCGCCAGCAGCTTAGGGGCAGGCTCGGGCGAGCAGTACTTC
CASSLGAGSGEQYF
>TRBV7-2|TRBJ2-3|.|.
TGTGCCAGCAGCTCGTTTTTCTCAGATACGCAGTATTTT
CASSSFFSDTQYF
>TRBV20-1|TRBJ2-7|.|.
TGCAGTGCTAGCGCCCCCCGCGGAGACTACGAGCAGTACTTC
CSASAPRGDYEQYF
>TRBV6-1|TRBJ2-2|TRBD1|few
TGTGCCAGCAGACGGGGACAGGGAAACACCGGGGAGCTGTTTTTT
CASRRGQGNTGELFF
>TRBV12-3/TRBV12-4|TRBJ2-5|TRBD2|.
TGTGCCAGCAGCCCCACTACTAGCGGGAGAAAGACCCAGTACTTC
CASSPTTSGRKTQYF
>TRBV28|TRBJ1-2|TRBD1|many
TGTGCCAGCAGTGTCTTGGGCGGGACCTCCAGGGGGTACACCTTC
CASSVLGGTSRGYTF
>TRBV4-3|TRBJ1-4|.|many
TGCGCCAGCAGCCAGGGTATTACTCTCGAAAAACTGTTTTTT
CASSQGITLEKLFF
>TRBV20-1|TRBJ2-7|.|.
TGCAGTGCTCTTGGACAGTACGAGCAGTACTTC
CSALGQYEQYF
>TRBV5-8|TRBJ1-1|.|many
TGTGCCAGCATCGACGTGGGTCTGGGGGCCACTGAAGCTTTCTTT
CASIDVGLGATEAFF
>TRBV4-3|TRBJ1-6|.|.
TGCGCCAGCAGCCAAGATCCCCTGGGATATAATTCACCCCTCCACTTT
CASSQDPLGYNSPLHF
>TRBV7-3|TRBJ1-1|TRBD1|.
TGTGCCAGCAGCTTAATCCCCACAGGGGGCCAGAACCCCAGTACTGAAGCTTTCTTT
CASSLIPTGGQNPSTEAFF
>TRBV29-1|TRBJ2-7|.|many
TGCAGCGTTGTGCAGAGCTCCTACGAGCAGTACTTC
CSVVQSSYEQYF
>TRBV28|TRBJ2-1|.|many
TGTGCCAGCAGTTCCCCCTATGGGCGGAGCTACAATGAGCAGTTCTTC
CASSSPYGRSYNEQFF
>TRBV19|TRBJ2-7|.|many
TGTGCCAGTAGTCGCGGGATGACCTACGAGCAGTACTTC
CASSRGMTYEQYF
>TRBV3-1|TRBJ1-2|.|few
TGTGCCAGCAGCCATCAGGGAGGGTTCTATGGCTACACCTTC
CASSHQGGFYGYTF
>TRBV7-9|TRBJ1-1|.|many
TGTGCCAGCAGCTGGGGGCCCTACACTGAAGCTTTCTTT
CASSWGPYTEAFF
>TRBV5-4|TRBJ1-4|.|.
TGTGCCAGCAGCTTGCGGTCAGATGAAAAACTGTTTTTT
CASSLRSDEKLFF
>TRBV11-2|TRBJ2-7|.|many
TGTGCCAGCAGCTTAGGAGGTGCCGTAAGAGTCCACGAGCAGTACTTC
CASSLGGAVRVHEQYF
>TRBV18|TRBJ1-2|.|many
TGTGCCAGCTCTCCCACTACAAACTATGGCTACACCTTC
CASSPTTNYGYTF
>TRBV7-8|TRBJ2-1|TRBD1|.
TGTGCCAGCAGGAGACAGGGGAACCAGGTCGATGAGCAGTTCTTC
CASRRQGNQVDEQFF
>TRBV6-1|TRBJ2-3|.|.
TGTGCCAGCAGCCGAAGGGGCCTCACAGATACGCAGTATTTT
CASSRRGLTDTQYF
>TRBV7-9|TRBJ2-1|.|many
TGTGCCAGCAGCTTTGTGACGCGGGAGCAGTTCTTC
CASSFVTREQFF
>TRBV7-9|TRBJ1-2|TRBD1|.
TGTGCCAGCAGCTCACCAGTAGGGGGGACAGAGGACAGCTATGGCTACACCTTC
CASSSPVGGTEDSYGYTF